This TCR beta chain originates from a study of T cell responses to AZD1222 COVID-19 vaccine. Regarding the study as a whole: Across spike, vaccine-associated CD4 TCRs were found, dominant at 160-218 and 743-854.

The V end lost 1 base, the J end lost 10 bases, and 16 bases lay between the germline ends. This CDR3 contains 15 residues. Germline CDR1 reads LGHDT; CDR2 reads YNNKEL (reference sequence). Concerning this clone itself: Its antigen is not identified.

The assay was immunoSEQ multiplex PCR, and TCRdb's table has in-frame clones only and misses some. The sample yields about 28,000 clones, roughly 90% seen once. This sequence was found in an adult in good health. The rearrangement uses TRBV3-1 (or the pseudogene TRBV3-2) and TRBJ1-4; D uncertain. The sample consisted of peripheral blood, taken on day 0 of AZD1222 vaccination. The CDR3 nucleotides read TGTGCCAGCAGCCAAGGGGCCTCCTCGGTCGGAAAACTGTTTTTT. Protein product: CASSQGASSVGKLFF.